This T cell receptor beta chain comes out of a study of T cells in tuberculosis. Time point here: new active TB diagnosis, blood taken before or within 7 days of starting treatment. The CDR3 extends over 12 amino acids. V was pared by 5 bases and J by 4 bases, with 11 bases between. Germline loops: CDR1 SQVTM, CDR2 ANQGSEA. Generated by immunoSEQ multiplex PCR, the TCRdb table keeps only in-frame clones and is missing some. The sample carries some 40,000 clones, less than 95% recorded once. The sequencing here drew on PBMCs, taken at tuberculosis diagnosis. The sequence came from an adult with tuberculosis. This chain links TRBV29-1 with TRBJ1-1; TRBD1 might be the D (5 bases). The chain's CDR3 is CSVRGLGTEAFF. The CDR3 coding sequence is TGCAGCGTTCGGGGACTTGGCACTGAAGCTTTCTTT.